The 4 T cell receptor beta chains in this list originate from one sample, sequenced in a study of T cells in Graves' hyperthyroidism and ophthalmopathy (dated by TCRdb to between 2018 and 2021). Library preparation employed multiplex PCR. The sample was run on an Illumina HiSeq 2000. TCR beta CDR3 regions were amplified from RNA transcripts. A first-round RT-PCR of the TCR CDR3 used the HTBI primer set with the Qiagen OneStep RT-PCR kit. The public reads were reprocessed in TCRdb via fastp at Q25 and MiXCR, keeping in-frame beta chains. Rows matching on CDR3 protein sequence are summarized as one entry with the most common DNA and genes. Present in this sample are approximately 590,000 distinct CDR3 sequences, roughly 14% of which were seen just once. The ten largest clones add up to around 6.6% of the sample. What was sequenced was blood. The receptors derive from a woman aged 25-40 years with Graves' hyperthyroidism.

This clonotype was observed many times. The chain employs TRBV6-6 and TRBJ2-2; 9 bases match TRBD1. Unmatched junction bases numbered 11, after V lost 1 base and J lost 5 bases. Germline CDR1 and CDR2: MNHNY and SVGAGI (reference sequence). The length of the CDR3 is 18 residues. The CDR3 is CASSYLRLRDRETGELFF. For the CDR3, the DNA is TGTGCCAGCAGTTACTTAAGGTTACGGGACAGGGAAACCGGGGAGCTGTTTTTT.

The rearrangement joins TRBV29-1 to TRBJ2-2, with a tentative D call TRBD2 (6 bases). With 7 bases removed from V and 1 base from J, the gap between germline ends came to 16 bases. Per the germline V gene, CDR1 is SQVTM and CDR2 is ANQGSEA. CDR3 length equals 15 residues. This CDR3 reads CSAPLGAGNTGELFF. The DNA of the CDR3 is TGCAGCGCGCCCCTGGGAGCGGGGAACACCGGGGAGCTGTTTTTT.

For the CDR3, the DNA is TGTGCCAGTAGTATAGAGGGCTCGATCGAGACCCAGTACTTC. Its protein is CASSIEGSIETQYF. The chain links TRBV19 to TRBJ2-5; D is ambiguous. The CDR3 spans 14 residues. The V end was cut by 0 bases, the J end by 5 bases, with 10 bases between. Looked up from germline, CDR1 is LNHDA and CDR2 is SQIVND (reference sequence).

This clonotype showed up many times. The chain carries TRBV7-2 and TRBJ2-5; 8 bases map to TRBD1. This CDR3 spans 13 amino acids. Trimming took 5 bases from V and 4 from J; bases not matched to a gene: 3. Germline V gene data show CDR1 as SGHTA and CDR2 as FQGNSA. For the CDR3, the DNA is TGTGCCAGCAGCCCACAGGGGGGAGAGACCCAGTACTTC. It encodes CASSPQGGETQYF.